A single sample is the source of the 16 T cell receptor beta chains below, sequenced in a study of T-cell reconstitution after alpha-beta-depleted transplantation in children. Construction of the TCRbeta library involved unique molecular identifiers. One entry per CDR3 protein, called by TCRdb with MiXCR from the PCR reads. Among a few hundred thousand distinct CDR3 sequences listed, 20% to 30% were seen once. The sample here was PBMCs, mostly from graft donor cells, taken 360 days after TCRalphabeta/CD19-depleted stem cell transplant. These receptors were taken from a female patient aged 2-9 years who had a stem cell transplant for congenital amegakaryocytic thrombocytopenia, so the T cells may come from the graft donor.

The chain uses TRBV12-3 or TRBV12-4 and TRBJ1-6; D possibly corresponds to TRBD1 (6 bases). Trimming cost V 7 bases and J 8 bases, with 15 bases left between them. CDR3 length: 14 amino acids. The CDR3 sequence: CASTMTGPYSPLHF. In DNA, the CDR3 is TGTGCCAGCACCATGACAGGACCCTATTCACCCCTCCACTTT.

The rearrangement links TRBV5-1 to TRBJ1-2; maybe TRBD1 (5 bases). Trimming cost V 0 bases and J 8 bases, with 14 bases left between them. The CDR3 loop spans 14 amino acids. The V gene's germline CDR1 is SGHRS and CDR2 YFSETQ. In DNA form, the CDR3 reads TGCGCCAGCAGCTTGGCCGGTACAGGAAACGGCTACACCTTC. This gives the protein CASSLAGTGNGYTF.

As to this clonotype: It is likely a read error, because the conserved phenylalanine at the end of the CDR3 is missing. The V and J genes are TRBV7-2 and TRBJ2-1; D is ambiguous. There are 13 residues in the CDR3. V was cut by 3 bases and J by 5 bases, with 8 bases left in between. Germline CDR1 is SGHTA and CDR2 is FQGNSA. The CDR3 DNA is TGTGCCAGCAGCTTGGTAGGAAACAATGAGCAGTTCTGC. Residues: CASSLVGNNEQFC.

This clonotype was counted many times. This chain uses TRBV28 with TRBJ2-2, with TRBD1 matching over 11 bases. V lost 8 bases, J lost 3 bases, and 11 bases stayed unmatched. The germline V gene encodes CDR1 MDHEN and CDR2 SYDVKM. There are 17 residues in the CDR3. The CDR3 region is CASLNLGQGAHTGELFF. The CDR3, as DNA: TGTGCCAGCCTAAACCTCGGACAGGGGGCCCACACCGGGGAGCTGTTTTTT. Complete variable domain (other parts from reference TRBV28 and TRBJ2-2): DVKVTQSSRYLVKRTGEKVFLECVQDMDHENMFWYRQDPGLGLRLIYFSYDVKMKEKGDIPEGYSVSREKKERFSLILESASTNQTSMYLCASLNLGQGAHTGELFFGEGSRLTVL.

The gene calls are TRBV20-1 and TRBJ2-1; tentatively, D is TRBD2 (6 bases). Germline V gene data show CDR1 as DFQATT and CDR2 as SNEGSKA (reference sequence). With 3 bases removed from V and 6 bases from J, the gap between germline ends came to 21 bases. CDR3 length: 16 amino acids. The CDR3 reads CSASPPLARKGNEQFF. The CDR3 DNA reads TGCAGTGCTAGCCCCCCGCTAGCGAGGAAGGGCAATGAGCAGTTCTTC.

J is TRBJ2-5 and V is TRBV20-1, with 7 bases matching TRBD1. CDR1 and CDR2 (germline): DFQATT, SNEGSKA (reference sequence). The CDR3 is 15 amino acids. Germline trimming cut 6 bases from V and 1 base from J; bases unmatched to any gene: 11. The CDR3 DNA is TGCAGTGCAGGCAACGACAGGGCATTCCAAGAGACCCAGTACTTC. Its translation is CSAGNDRAFQETQYF.

The chain is built from TRBV11-2 and TRBJ2-6; 10 positions agree with TRBD1. This CDR3 has 17 amino acids. Trimming removed 6 bases from V and 3 bases from J; junction bases left unmatched: 8. Germline lookup yields CDR1 SGHAT and CDR2 FQNNGV. The CDR3 DNA reads as TGTGCCAGCAGGTCCCGGGACAGGGGTTATGGGGCCAACGTCCTGACTTTC. Translating it yields CASRSRDRGYGANVLTF.

This clonotype turned up a few times. The gene calls are TRBV28 and TRBJ1-2; D gene unclear. CDR3 length: 13 residues. Germline loops: CDR1 MDHEN, CDR2 SYDVKM. V was shortened by 10 bases and J by 8 bases, with 20 bases between the two germline ends. DNA for the CDR3: TGTGCCACAGGCGAGGTCTTCTCTATCGGCTACACCTTC. Translation: CATGEVFSIGYTF.

The chain has TRBV5-5 and TRBJ1-2; TRBD1 might be the D (5 bases). The V end lost 4 bases, the J end lost 0 bases, and 13 bases lay between the germline ends. CDR3 length: 15 residues. Germline V gene lookup returns CDR1 SGHKS and CDR2 YYEKEE (reference sequence). The CDR3 DNA sequence: TGTGCCAGCAGCCAAGGGAGGGACTCTAACTATGGCTACACCTTC. It encodes CASSQGRDSNYGYTF.

This clonotype was found many times. The rearrangement joins TRBV4-1 to TRBJ2-5; 9 bases line up with TRBD1. Per the germline V gene, CDR1 is MGHRA and CDR2 is YSYEKL. This CDR3 comprises 16 residues. The V and J ends lost 2 bases and 4 bases, in that order; junction bases with no gene match: 8. DNA of the CDR3: TGCGCCAGCAGCCAAACTTACAGGGGGCGCGGAGAGACCCAGTACTTC. Its translation: CASSQTYRGRGETQYF.

V usage is TRBV15 and J usage is TRBJ1-1, with a tentative D call TRBD1 (5 bases). V lost 0 bases and J lost 5, with 10 bases in between. The CDR3 covers 14 residues. Germline-derived CDR1 and CDR2 are LNHNV and YYDKDF (reference sequence). CDR3 sequence reads: CATSRDRGGTEAFF. The CDR3 DNA reads as TGTGCCACCAGCAGAGATCGGGGCGGAACTGAAGCTTTCTTT. Drawing the rest from reference TRBV15 and TRBJ1-1, the complete variable domain is DAMVIQNPRYQVTQFGKPVTLSCSQTLNHNVMYWYQQKSSQAPKLLFHYYDKDFNNEADTPDNFQSRRPNTSFCFLDIRSPGLGDTAMYLCATSRDRGGTEAFFGQGTRLTVV.

This clonotype has ten or more counts. Sequence at one end of the junction differs from germline and may be a read error. The genes are TRBV7-8 and TRBJ2-1; D tentatively fits TRBD1 or TRBD2 (5 bases each). CDR1 and CDR2 from the germline V gene are SGHVS and FQNEAQ. CDR3 length: 13 amino acids. CDR3 DNA sequence: TGTGCCAGCAGTTTAGGGACCAACAATGAGCAGTTCTTC. Its translation: CASSLGTNNEQFF.

The CDR3 nucleotides are TGCAGTGCTAGTTATTCGAACACCGGGGAGCTGTTTTTT. Translating gives CSASYSNTGELFF. This chain uses TRBV20-1 with TRBJ2-2; unclear D gene. Germline CDR1 reads DFQATT; CDR2 reads SNEGSKA (reference sequence). V was clipped by 3 bases and J by 0 bases, with 5 bases between them. The CDR3 loop spans 13 amino acids.

J is TRBJ2-7 and V is TRBV2; a possible D gene is TRBD1 (6 bases). The length of the CDR3 is 14 residues. The V end was cut by 1 base, the J end by 4 bases, with 11 bases between. The germline CDR1 and CDR2 sequences are SNHLY and FYNNEI. Here the CDR3 DNA reads TGTGCCAGCAGTGAAGGGACAGACCTGTACGAGCAGTACTTC. Its protein is CASSEGTDLYEQYF. Drawing the rest from reference TRBV2 and TRBJ2-7, the complete variable domain is EPEVTQTPSHQVTQMGQEVILRCVPISNHLYFYWYRQILGQKVEFLVSFYNNEISEKSEIFDDQFSVERPDGSNFTLKIRSTKLEDSAMYFCASSEGTDLYEQYFGPGTRLTVT.

The gene calls are TRBV7-9 and TRBJ2-1, with 9 nucleotides matching TRBD2. Germline V gene data show CDR1 as SEHNR and CDR2 as FQNEAQ (reference sequence). This CDR3 comprises 16 residues. J lost 7 bases, V lost 5 bases, and 12 bases had no gene match. The CDR3 DNA reads as TGTGCCAGCAGCACCCCTCAGGGACTAGCCCCGAATGAGCAGTTCTTC. This translates into CASSTPQGLAPNEQFF.

For this clonotype: A junction boundary mismatches the germline segment, possibly from a read error. The chain links TRBV5-1 to TRBJ1-3, with 7 bases matching TRBD1. Germline CDR1 is SGHRS and CDR2 is YFSETQ. The CDR3 is made up of 15 amino acids. The chain's CDR3 is CASSMDRFSGNTLYF. The CDR3 bases are TGCGCCAGCAGCATGGACAGGTTCTCTGGAAACACCTTATATTTT.